These 26 T cell receptor beta chains came from one sample sequenced in a study of shared clonotypes between healthy human individuals. Sequenced by immunoSEQ multiplex PCR; TCRdb stores in-frame clones only, minus some. Here the sample spans fewer than 800,000 clones, about 91% being singletons. CD45RO negativity and positive selection for CCR7 defined naive CD8 cells, a population that excluded terminally differentiated effector memory CD45RA+ cells. Material for sequencing was naive CD8+ T cells sorted from blood. All receptors derive from a young man in good health.

In its sample, this clone was seen once. The chain uses TRBV28 and TRBJ1-5; 8 bases align to TRBD1. Germline CDR1 and CDR2: MDHEN and SYDVKM. The CDR3 contains 14 residues. V shed 8 bases and J 6 bases; nucleotides not matched to a gene: 9. CDR3 nucleotides: TGTGCCAGCGGGCATGACAGGGGTGTTCAGCCCCAGCATTTT. It encodes CASGHDRGVQPQHF.

The J gene is TRBJ1-2, the V gene TRBV29-1; no clear D. The CDR3 consists of 12 residues. V was trimmed by 6 bases and J by 5 bases, leaving 13 bases between them. Germline lookup yields CDR1 SQVTM and CDR2 ANQGSEA. CDR3 region: CSVLEDHYGYTF. DNA for the CDR3: TGCAGCGTCCTCGAGGACCATTATGGCTACACCTTC.

The rearrangement joins TRBV19 to TRBJ2-1; D is unclear. In germline, CDR1 is LNHDA, CDR2 SQIVND (reference sequence). Trimming shortened V by 5 bases and J by 6 bases, and 11 bases separated the two germline ends. The CDR3 contains 13 residues. DNA of the CDR3: TGTGCCAGTAGTTTGGGTCCCGCCAATGAGCAGTTCTTC. This gives the protein CASSLGPANEQFF. The full variable domain, rest sourced from reference TRBV19 and TRBJ2-1, is DGGITQSPKYLFRKEGQNVTLSCEQNLNHDAMYWYRQDPGQGLRLIYYSQIVNDFQKGDIAEGYSVSREKKESFPLTVTSAQKNPTAFYLCASSLGPANEQFFGPGTRLTVL.

The rearrangement joins TRBV15 to TRBJ2-7, with D unresolved. CDR3 length: 13 amino acids. Germline V gene data show CDR1 as LNHNV and CDR2 as YYDKDF (reference sequence). V was trimmed by 5 bases and J by 0 bases, leaving 8 bases between them. CDR3 sequence: CATSDTVSYEQYF. Here the CDR3 DNA reads TGTGCCACCAGCGACACAGTCTCCTACGAGCAGTACTTC.

This rearrangement joins TRBV7-6 to TRBJ2-3; the D gene is possibly TRBD2 (5 bases). Germline lookup yields CDR1 SGHVS and CDR2 FNYEAQ. This CDR3 is 14 amino acids long. Trimming left V 1 base short and J 1 base short, with 6 bases between. This CDR3 reads CASSLVGGTDTQYF. CDR3 DNA: TGTGCCAGCAGCTTAGTCGGGGGCACAGATACGCAGTATTTT.

V usage is TRBV27 and J usage is TRBJ2-1, with a weak D call TRBD2 (6 bases). The CDR3 extends over 12 amino acids. CDR1 is MNHEY, CDR2 SMNVEV, per germline (reference sequence). Trimming left V 6 bases short and J 8 bases short, with 11 bases between. The CDR3 DNA reads as TGTGCCAGCAGCCGATGGGGGGATGAGCAGTTCTTC. As protein: CASSRWGDEQFF.

The genes are TRBV7-3 and TRBJ2-3; the D gene is possibly TRBD2 (6 bases). Per germline, CDR1 SGHTA and CDR2 FQGTGA. The CDR3 runs 14 residues. V was pared by 5 bases and J by 2 bases, with 11 bases between. The CDR3 DNA sequence: TGTGCCAGCAGCCGACTAGTTCTCACAGATACGCAGTATTTT. Translated, it gives CASSRLVLTDTQYF.

The chain combines TRBV2 with TRBJ2-7; perhaps TRBD2 as D (5 bases). This CDR3 has 16 residues. V was clipped by 1 base and J by 2 bases, with 15 bases between them. Germline V gene data show CDR1 as SNHLY and CDR2 as FYNNEI. The CDR3 loop is CASSEGTPSAPYEQYF. CDR3 nucleotides: TGTGCCAGCAGTGAAGGGACTCCGAGCGCCCCCTACGAGCAGTACTTC.

This clone was found once. V and J are TRBV11-3 and TRBJ2-5; D is perhaps TRBD2 (7 bases). The CDR3 length is 14 residues. Trimming cost V 5 bases and J 5 bases, with 15 bases left between them. CDR1 is SGHNT and CDR2 is YENEEA in the germline V gene. The CDR3 DNA is TGTGCCAGCAGCCCAGAGGGGGGGGATGAGACCCAGTACTTC. As protein: CASSPEGGDETQYF.

The V call is TRBV5-6, the J call TRBJ2-1, with a tentative D call TRBD2 (7 bases). Trimming removed 4 bases from V and 1 base from J, with 12 bases in between. This CDR3 has 15 residues. Germline-derived CDR1 and CDR2 are SGHDT and YYEEEE. The CDR3 sequence: CASSKGGESYNEQFF. CDR3 sequence (DNA): TGTGCCAGCAGCAAGGGGGGGGAATCCTACAATGAGCAGTTCTTC.

The chain employs TRBV4-1 and TRBJ2-5; TRBD2 matches 8 bases. The J segment lost 4 bases and the V segment lost 0 bases, leaving 13 bases of the junction unmatched. CDR3 length: 18 amino acids. The V gene's germline CDR1 is MGHRA and CDR2 YSYEKL. The CDR3 nucleotides are TGCGCCAGCAGCCAAGATCTGGGACTAGGGAACGCAGGAGAGACCCAGTACTTC. It yields the protein CASSQDLGLGNAGETQYF.

The V gene is TRBV7-3, the J gene TRBJ2-7, with D perhaps matching TRBD1 (5 bases). Germline-derived CDR1 and CDR2 are SGHTA and FQGTGA. This CDR3 has 14 residues. Deletions cut 2 bases from V and 2 bases from J, with 10 bases between. CDR3 nucleotides: TGTGCCAGCAGCTTAGGGCAGGGAACCTACGAGCAGTACTTC. As protein: CASSLGQGTYEQYF.

The chain uses TRBV12-5 and TRBJ2-5; 10 nucleotides align to TRBD2. The V and J ends lost 3 bases and 4 bases, in that order; junction bases with no gene match: 11. This CDR3 region has 17 residues. The germline CDR1 and CDR2 sequences are LGHNT and FRNRAP. CDR3 sequence (DNA): TGTGCTAGTGGTTTCCGGGACCAGCGGGAGGGGAGAGAGACCCAGTACTTC. This gives the protein CASGFRDQREGRETQYF.

The count of this clone is one. The rearrangement joins TRBV11-2 to TRBJ2-7, with TRBD2 identical over 10 bases. CDR1 is SGHAT and CDR2 is FQNNGV in the germline V gene. This CDR3 region has 14 residues. The J segment lost 5 bases and the V segment lost 6 bases, leaving 7 bases of the junction unmatched. The CDR3 DNA reads as TGTGCCAGCAGACTGGCTAGCGGGAGAAACGAGCAGTACTTC. The encoded protein is CASRLASGRNEQYF.

The genes are TRBV14 and TRBJ2-1; D gene unclear. CDR1 is SGHDN, CDR2 FVKESK, per germline. V lost 6 bases to trimming and J lost 8 bases, with 14 bases between them. The CDR3 has 13 amino acids. Here the CDR3 reads CASRLTRNHEQFF. The CDR3 DNA sequence: TGTGCCAGCAGGCTGACAAGGAATCATGAGCAGTTCTTC.

The chain links TRBV5-1 to TRBJ2-7; D is uncertain. The CDR3 extends over 15 amino acids. Germline CDR1 reads SGHRS; CDR2 reads YFSETQ. The ends were cut back, 0 bases at V and 2 bases at J, with 12 bases in the middle. This chain's CDR3 is CASSLVSGHPYEQYF. Written as DNA, the CDR3 is TGCGCCAGCAGCTTGGTGTCCGGCCACCCCTACGAGCAGTACTTC.

The chain links TRBV7-9 to TRBJ2-2, with 7 bases that match TRBD1. The germline CDR1 and CDR2 sequences are SEHNR and FQNEAQ (reference sequence). With V trimmed by 4 bases and J by 6 bases, 11 bases remained unmatched. The CDR3 length is 16 residues. As DNA, the CDR3 is TGTGCCAGCAGCTCGTCTACAGGGGTGGGATCCGGGGAGCTGTTTTTT. This codes for CASSSSTGVGSGELFF.

The chain recombines TRBV11-2 with TRBJ2-4; 9 positions agree with TRBD1. The CDR3 covers 16 residues. The germline CDR1 and CDR2 sequences are SGHAT and FQNNGV. Trimming took 3 bases from V and 0 from J; bases not matched to a gene: 3. This CDR3 reads CASSFGQGLAKNIQYF. CDR3 DNA: TGTGCCAGCAGCTTCGGACAGGGGCTAGCCAAAAACATTCAGTACTTC. Drawing the rest from reference TRBV11-2 and TRBJ2-4, the complete variable domain is EAGVAQSPRYKIIEKRQSVAFWCNPISGHATLYWYQQILGQGPKLLIQFQNNGVVDDSQLPKDRFSAERLKGVDSTLKIQPAKLEDSAVYLCASSFGQGLAKNIQYFGAGTRLSVL.

The chain is built from TRBV20-1 and TRBJ2-3; D remains unclear. V lost 4 bases, J lost 3 bases, and 2 bases lay in between. The length of the CDR3 is 10 residues. Germline V CDR1 and CDR2: DFQATT, SNEGSKA (reference sequence). CDR3: CSATTDTQYF. CDR3 bases: TGCAGTGCTACAACAGATACGCAGTATTTT.

V is TRBV7-9 and J is TRBJ1-4, with unresolved D. CDR3 size: 13 residues. Looked up from germline, CDR1 is SEHNR and CDR2 is FQNEAQ (reference sequence). The germline V and J ends were trimmed by 5 bases and 8 bases, with 12 bases remaining between them. The CDR3 sequence: CASSPGNDEKLFF. CDR3 bases: TGTGCCAGCAGCCCCGGGAATGACGAAAAACTGTTTTTT.

This clone was detected only once. One junction end does not reproduce the germline sequence, and a read error may be involved. This chain connects TRBV11-2 to TRBJ2-1; D remains ambiguous. CDR3 size: 16 residues. Per germline, CDR1 SGHAT and CDR2 FQNNGV. CDR3 bases: TGTGCCAGCAGCCTAGAAGACATCGCGTTCTACAATGAGCAGTTCTTC. Translating gives CASSLEDIAFYNEQFF.

V gene TRBV29-1 combines with J gene TRBJ2-2; 9 bases match TRBD1. Trimming cost V 6 bases and J 6 bases; bases outside gene matches: 14. From germline, CDR1 is SQVTM and CDR2 ANQGSEA. CDR3 length equals 16 residues. The CDR3 here is CSVEGRDRAGSGELFF. The CDR3 nucleotides are TGCAGCGTGGAGGGCCGGGACAGGGCCGGTTCCGGGGAGCTGTTTTTT.

The chain combines TRBV9 with TRBJ2-3; weak D call: TRBD2 (5 bases). Germline CDR1 is SGDLS and CDR2 is YYNGEE. Trimming cost V 1 base and J 2 bases, with 11 bases left between them. The CDR3 totals 15 residues. The CDR3 loop is CASSVFEGDTDTQYF. The CDR3 DNA is TGTGCCAGCAGCGTATTTGAGGGAGACACAGATACGCAGTATTTT.

CDR3: CASSLDGGVSYEQYF. The DNA for the CDR3 is TGTGCCAGCAGCTTAGATGGGGGTGTATCCTACGAGCAGTACTTC. The chain couples TRBV11-2 to TRBJ2-7, with D tentatively TRBD1 or TRBD2 (5 bases each). Germline-derived CDR1 and CDR2 are SGHAT and FQNNGV. V lost 0 bases and J 1 base, leaving 10 bases between the germline ends. The CDR3 extends over 15 amino acids.

The genes are TRBV2 and TRBJ2-7, with D perhaps TRBD2 (6 bases). CDR3 length: 12 residues. Trimming left V 3 bases short and J 5 bases short, with 8 bases between. CDR1 SNHLY and CDR2 FYNNEI come from the germline V gene. CDR3 in amino acids: CASSDRGNEQYF. The CDR3 DNA follows: TGTGCCAGCAGTGATCGCGGGAACGAGCAGTACTTC. Using reference TRBV2 and TRBJ2-7 for the parts outside the CDR3, the full variable domain is EPEVTQTPSHQVTQMGQEVILRCVPISNHLYFYWYRQILGQKVEFLVSFYNNEISEKSEIFDDQFSVERPDGSNFTLKIRSTKLEDSAMYFCASSDRGNEQYFGPGTRLTVT.

In regard to this clone: Other DNA sequences from this sample encode an identical CDR3 as well. The J gene is TRBJ2-7, the V gene TRBV7-9, with D possibly being TRBD1 (5 bases). The CDR3 has 13 amino acids. The V end was cut by 1 base, the J end by 2 bases, with 6 bases between. Germline-derived CDR1 and CDR2 are SEHNR and FQNEAQ (reference sequence). This CDR3 is CASSLDRPYEQYF. DNA of the CDR3: TGTGCCAGCAGCTTAGACAGGCCCTACGAGCAGTACTTC.